This TCR beta chain appears in the sequencing data of a study of blood T cells in healthy people across ages. It was with a sample-barcoded 5' primer and a J-beta primer mix that a second PCR of roughly 7 to 12 cycles was run. In TCRdb, the 5' RACE reads were re-called with MiXCR into one record per CDR3 protein. The sample holds roughly 560,000 distinct CDR3 sequences; 20% to 30% are singletons and the top ten take less than 9%. V shed 3 bases and J shed 0 bases, with 15 bases lying between them. The CDR3 has 16 residues. The germline V gene has CDR1 SQVTM and CDR2 ANQGSEA. This clonotype was picked up many times. These sequences were also reported in another study, on T cells of mothers and their children.

The specimen was blood. The rearrangement links TRBV29-1 to TRBJ1-3; D possibly corresponds to TRBD1 (5 bases). The TCR was taken from a boy aged 10-17 years in good health. The CDR3 here is CSVELPVTGSGNTIYF. Written as DNA, the CDR3 is TGCAGCGTTGAGCTGCCGGTCACAGGCTCTGGAAACACCATATATTTT.